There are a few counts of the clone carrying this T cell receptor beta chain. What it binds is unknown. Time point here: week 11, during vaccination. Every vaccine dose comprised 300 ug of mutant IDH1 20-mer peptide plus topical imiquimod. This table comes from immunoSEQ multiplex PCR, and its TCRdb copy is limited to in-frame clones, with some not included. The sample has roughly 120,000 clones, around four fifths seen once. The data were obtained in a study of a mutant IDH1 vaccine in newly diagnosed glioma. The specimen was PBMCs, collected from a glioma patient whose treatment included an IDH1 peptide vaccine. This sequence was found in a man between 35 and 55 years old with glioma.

CDR3 protein: CASSPRPTEAFF. CDR3 nucleotides: TGTGCCAGCAGTCCCCGTCCCACTGAAGCTTTCTTT. The V and J genes are TRBV6-1 and TRBJ1-1, with no clear D. CDR3 length: 12 amino acids. The germline V gene has CDR1 MNHNS and CDR2 SASEGT. Trimming took off 5 bases at V and 4 bases at J, with 8 bases between the two ends.